The next 18 T cell receptor beta chains were all read from a single sample in a study of T cells in Graves' hyperthyroidism and ophthalmopathy (dated by TCRdb to about 2019). The receptor library was made with multiplex PCR. The listed sequencing device is Illumina HiSeq 2000. TCR beta CDR3 regions were amplified from RNA transcripts. A first-round RT-PCR of the TCR CDR3 used the HTBI primer set with the Qiagen OneStep RT-PCR kit. The public reads were reanalyzed by TCRdb: fastp trimming at Q25, MiXCR alignment, in-frame beta chains only. Merged by CDR3 protein, the rows form single entries marked with the most common genes and DNA. This sample is represented by 500,000 to 800,000 distinct CDR3 sequences; roughly 14% of them were singletons. Jointly, the top ten make up around 12% of the sample. The source material was blood. The receptors were sampled from a woman between 50 and 59 years old with Graves' ophthalmopathy.

There are a few counts of this clonotype. The chain is built from TRBV5-1 and TRBJ2-7; 8 nucleotides line up with TRBD1. Germline CDR1 and CDR2: SGHRS and YFSETQ. The CDR3 runs to 16 residues. Trimming removed 0 bases from V and 0 bases from J; junction bases left unmatched: 5. The CDR3 coding sequence is TGCGCCAGCAGCTTGGCTGCAGGGGGCATCTCCTACGAGCAGTACTTC. Translating it yields CASSLAAGGISYEQYF.

In its sample, this clonotype was seen many times. The chain links TRBV20-1 to TRBJ2-3; 7 bases match TRBD2. Germline CDR1 DFQATT, CDR2 SNEGSKA (reference sequence). The V and J ends lost 3 bases and 1 base, in that order; junction bases with no gene match: 4. CDR3 length: 14 residues. CDR3 sequence reads: CSASKAGRTDTQYF. CDR3 bases: TGCAGTGCTAGCAAAGCGGGACGCACAGATACGCAGTATTTT.

This clonotype showed up just a few times. The chain carries TRBV10-3 and TRBJ2-3; D gene ambiguous. Trimming stripped 6 bases from V and 2 bases from J, with 15 bases between. This CDR3 is built from 15 residues. Germline V gene lookup returns CDR1 ENHRY and CDR2 SYGVKD. The CDR3 DNA reads as TGTGCCATCAGCGCTATTTCCCATAACACAGATACGCAGTATTTT. It specifies CAISAISHNTDTQYF.

This clonotype appeared many times. The chain combines TRBV28 with TRBJ2-1; either TRBD1 or TRBD2 may supply D (7 bases each). CDR3 length: 14 residues. Per germline, CDR1 MDHEN and CDR2 SYDVKM. V was shortened by 9 bases and J by 7 bases, with 19 bases between the two germline ends. In nucleotides, the CDR3 is TGTGCCAGTGCGACAGGGTTGGGAGGGAATGAGCAGTTCTTC. Translating gives CASATGLGGNEQFF.

This clonotype occurred many times. DNA for the CDR3: TGTGCCAGCAGCCCTTCGTGGTTAGGGGCTGGGGCCAACGTCCTGACTTTC. Its translation is CASSPSWLGAGANVLTF. The J gene is TRBJ2-6, the V gene TRBV7-2, with D possibly being TRBD1 (5 bases). In germline, CDR1 is SGHTA, CDR2 FQGNSA. Between the trimmed V and J ends, which lost 5 bases and 2 bases, there was a span of 16 bases. The CDR3 sequence is 17 residues long.

In this sample, this clonotype turned up many times. The gene calls are TRBV18 and TRBJ1-5; 7 bases agree with TRBD1. After removal of 3 bases from V and 7 bases from J, the junction contained 3 bases not matched to a gene. Germline V lookup: CDR1 KGHSH, CDR2 LQKENI. The CDR3 runs 13 residues. The CDR3 DNA sequence: TGTGCCAGCTCACCGGGACAGAACCAGCCCCAGCATTTT. The encoded protein is CASSPGQNQPQHF.

Remarks on this clonotype: This could be a read error, since a much larger clone is one nucleotide away. The chain couples TRBV6-1 to TRBJ1-2; D is perhaps TRBD1 (6 bases). From germline, CDR1 is MNHNS and CDR2 SASEGT. This CDR3 spans 15 amino acids. In DNA, the CDR3 is TGTGCCAGCAGTGAACAGGGGAAAGCTAACTATGGCCACACCTTC. Amino acid sequence: CASSEQGKANYGHTF.

In its sample, this clonotype was seen many times. V and J are TRBV7-9 and TRBJ1-2, with D perhaps TRBD1 (5 bases). The V end lost 3 bases, the J end lost 4 bases, and 15 bases lay between the germline ends. CDR1 and CDR2 from the germline V gene are SEHNR and FQNEAQ (reference sequence). This CDR3 comprises 15 residues. The CDR3 spells CASSLPGHGTYGYTF. CDR3 DNA sequence: TGTGCCAGCAGCTTGCCTGGCCACGGGACCTATGGCTACACCTTC.

This clonotype occurred many times. The V and J genes are TRBV28 and TRBJ1-3; tentatively, D is TRBD1 (5 bases). The CDR3 extends over 15 amino acids. The germline CDR1 and CDR2 sequences are MDHEN and SYDVKM. Trimming removed 2 bases from V and 1 base from J, with 9 bases in between. DNA for the CDR3: TGTGCCAGCAGTTTAGTTCGGACATCTGGAAACACCATATATTTT. It yields the protein CASSLVRTSGNTIYF. The full variable domain, with the rest looked up from reference TRBV28 and TRBJ1-3, is DVKVTQSSRYLVKRTGEKVFLECVQDMDHENMFWYRQDPGLGLRLIYFSYDVKMKEKGDIPEGYSVSREKKERFSLILESASTNQTSMYLCASSLVRTSGNTIYFGEGSWLTVV.

This chain joins TRBV6-1 and TRBJ1-3; TRBD1 matches 9 bases. CDR3 length equals 15 residues. Germline V CDR1 and CDR2: MNHNS, SASEGT. Unmatched junction bases numbered 4, after V lost 5 bases and J lost 2 bases. The CDR3 DNA sequence: TGTGCCAGCAGTCCGGGACAGGGAACTGGAAACACCATATATTTT. Residues: CASSPGQGTGNTIYF.

This clonotype was observed at least ten times. The J gene is TRBJ2-7, the V gene TRBV7-9; 8 bases are shared with TRBD2. The CDR3 covers 13 residues. J gave up 2 bases and V 3 bases, and 0 bases lay outside the gene matches. Germline V gene sequence: CDR1 SEHNR, CDR2 FQNEAQ (reference sequence). The CDR3 nucleotides read TGTGCCAGCAGCTTTAGCGGGACCTACGAGCAGTACTTC. Translated, it gives CASSFSGTYEQYF. Using reference TRBV7-9 and TRBJ2-7 for the parts outside the CDR3, the full variable domain is DTGVSQNPRHKITKRGQNVTFRCDPISEHNRLYWYRQTLGQGPEFLTYFQNEAQLEKSRLLSDRFSAERPKGSFSTLEIQRTEQGDSAMYLCASSFSGTYEQYFGPGTRLTVT.

Comment on this clonotype: A much larger clone lies one base from this, so it may be a read error. This rearrangement joins TRBV5-1 to TRBJ1-1; possibly TRBD1 for D (5 bases). Germline-derived CDR1 and CDR2 are SGHRS and YFSETQ. The CDR3 is made up of 15 amino acids. In DNA, the CDR3 is TGCGCCAACAGCTTGGGACCGGGACGACGCCTTGAAGCTTTCTTT. The encoded protein is CANSLGPGRRLEAFF.

This clonotype has at least ten counts. V gene TRBV20-1 combines with J gene TRBJ2-3; D gene ambiguous. This CDR3 is 13 amino acids long. Deletions cut 3 bases from V and 5 bases from J, with 12 bases between. The V gene's germline CDR1 is DFQATT and CDR2 SNEGSKA (reference sequence). Here the CDR3 reads CSASVPGRDTQYF. CDR3 nucleotide sequence: TGCAGTGCTAGCGTCCCAGGCAGAGATACGCAGTATTTT.

The rearrangement joins TRBV20-1 to TRBJ2-2, with 11 bases fitting TRBD2. This CDR3 has 16 amino acids. Germline CDR1 DFQATT, CDR2 SNEGSKA (reference sequence). The junction had 2 bases not matched to a gene; V was cut back by 2 bases and J by 0 bases. CDR3 in amino acids: CSARSLAGANTGELFF. The CDR3 bases are TGCAGTGCTAGATCACTAGCGGGAGCGAACACCGGGGAGCTGTTTTTT.

The chain has TRBV12-3 or TRBV12-4 and TRBJ2-1; 13 nucleotides line up with TRBD2. This CDR3 region has 17 residues. V gave up 8 bases and J gave up 0 bases; unmatched junction bases: 7. CDR3 sequence (DNA): TGTGCCAGCGGACTAGCGGGAGCTTGGAACTCCTACAATGAGCAGTTCTTC. This translates into CASGLAGAWNSYNEQFF.

This clonotype was observed a handful of times. The chain combines TRBV9 with TRBJ1-1; D ambiguous. V shed 4 bases and J shed 6 bases, with 13 bases lying between them. Germline V lookup: CDR1 SGDLS, CDR2 YYNGEE. The CDR3 is made up of 13 amino acids. The CDR3 protein is CASSNHFGSEAFF. For the CDR3, the DNA is TGTGCCAGCAGCAACCATTTCGGGTCTGAAGCTTTCTTT.

This clonotype was picked up a small number of times. This sequence joins TRBV29-1 and TRBJ2-7, with 9 bases that match TRBD2. The CDR3 runs 16 residues. In germline, CDR1 is SQVTM, CDR2 ANQGSEA. After removal of 4 bases from V and 3 bases from J, the junction contained 13 bases not matched to a gene. The CDR3 spells CSVGGLSGGGVYEQYF. CDR3 bases: TGCAGCGTTGGGGGCCTTAGCGGGGGTGGGGTCTACGAGCAGTACTTC.

At least ten counts were recorded for this clonotype. The V and J genes are TRBV29-1 and TRBJ1-1; D is undetermined. Germline CDR1 reads SQVTM; CDR2 reads ANQGSEA. This CDR3 region has 12 residues. The CDR3: CIPCPGFNEAFF. DNA of the CDR3: TGCATCCCGTGTCCTGGTTTTAACGAAGCTTTCTTT.